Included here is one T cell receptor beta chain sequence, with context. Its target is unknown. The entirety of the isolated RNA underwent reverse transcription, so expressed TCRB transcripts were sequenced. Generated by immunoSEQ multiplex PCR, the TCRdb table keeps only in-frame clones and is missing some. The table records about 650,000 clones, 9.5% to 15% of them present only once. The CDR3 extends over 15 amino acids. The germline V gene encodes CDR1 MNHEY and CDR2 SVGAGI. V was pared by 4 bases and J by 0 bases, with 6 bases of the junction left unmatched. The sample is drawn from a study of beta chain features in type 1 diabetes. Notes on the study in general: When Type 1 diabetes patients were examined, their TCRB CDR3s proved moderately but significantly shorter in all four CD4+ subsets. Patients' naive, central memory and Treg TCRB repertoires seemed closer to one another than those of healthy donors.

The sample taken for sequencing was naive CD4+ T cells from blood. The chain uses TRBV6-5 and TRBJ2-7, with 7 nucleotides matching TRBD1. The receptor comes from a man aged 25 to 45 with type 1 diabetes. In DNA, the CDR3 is TGTGCCAGCAGTTCAGGGGGTTTGGGCTCCTACGAGCAGTACTTC. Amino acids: CASSSGGLGSYEQYF.